The clone carrying this TCR beta chain was seen at least ten times. Antigen specificity is unknown. The CDR3 length is 14 residues. Trimming removed 5 bases at V and 6 bases at J, with 13 bases between. CDR1 is SGHVS, CDR2 FNYEAQ, per germline. TCRdb called the reads again in MiXCR, with one record for every CDR3 protein. This sample has 300,000 to 450,000 distinct CDR3 sequences; around 18% occur once, and the top ten carry approximately 10%. This sample is part of a study of T cell repertoires in cytomegalovirus infection. Study-wide context: Public TCR beta signatures marked donors with CMV infection and the matching HLA.

General observations from the study: Cumulative frequency of public TCR beta families picked out carriers of CMV plus the relevant HLA. Dominant in the ex vivo response were TCR beta clonotypes restricted by HLA-C and specific for CMV.

What was sequenced was PBMCs. The chain carries TRBV7-6 and TRBJ1-4, with D possibly TRBD1 on 6 matching bases. The clonotype originates from a human donor in good health (CMV status not recorded). Some clones in this sample may be carry-over from other donors' samples. CDR3 coding DNA: TGTGCCAGCAGCCGGACAGAGGGATATGAAAAACTGTTTTTT. This gives the protein CASSRTEGYEKLFF. Complete variable domain (other parts from reference TRBV7-6 and TRBJ1-4): GAGVSQSPRYKVTKRGQDVALRCDPISGHVSLYWYRQALGQGPEFLTYFNYEAQQDKSGLPNDRFSAERPEGSISTLTIQRTEQRDSAMYRCASSRTEGYEKLFFGSGTQLSVL.